This T cell receptor beta chain was identified during a study of T cell clones after liver transplantation (dated by TCRdb to between 2017 and 2020). At the level of the whole study: Samples were obtained from ITN030ST, a randomized trial in which withdrawal of immunosuppression was attempted within 2 years of liver transplantation. Blood samples were taken pre-transplant, pre-randomization before withdrawal, and post-randomization after full withdrawal or failed withdrawal. Third party-reactive TCRbeta sequences were also identified from pre-transplant MLRs to serve as an antigen-independent comparator for donor-reactive sequences. To count as tolerant, a recipient had to stay completely off immunosuppression for at least one year without liver enzymes climbing beyond twice the upper limit of normal. No induction therapy was given to the subjects, and standard immunosuppression was administered until randomization at 12-24 months post-transplant. Of the eight recipients, a few were HCV-positive, while the remaining recipients had been transplanted for non-autoimmune, non-viral indications. After a pre-transplant mixed lymphocyte reaction, TCRbeta sequencing was used to pinpoint donor-reactive T cell clones, which were subsequently tracked in post-transplant blood. A cohort of 8 liver transplant recipients was studied, of whom 3 were classified as tolerant and 5 as non-tolerant. The full study reports these points: Without allograft tissue specimens, donor-reactive T cells may have migrated into the graft rather than being deleted. After accounting for repertoire turnover, donor-reactive detection was significantly reduced in 7 of 8 subjects for CD4 and 8 of 8 for CD8. Donor-reactive sequences decreased more than third party-reactive sequences, which suggests partial antigen-specific deletion that was not related to withdrawal success. In a couple of subjects, low numbers of available donor cells limited the measurable donor-reactive repertoire. The conclusions were considered preliminary, being limited by small, heterogeneous patient numbers and non-standardized post-transplant time points. In most of the 8 subjects, circulating donor-reactive CD4 TCRbeta sequences decreased significantly after transplant, regardless of tolerance or HCV status.

Note on this clone: The clone's antigen remains unknown. No much larger clone exists at a distance of one base, and base qualities are not known.

Using immunoSEQ, frozen genomic DNA was subjected to high-throughput TCRbeta CDR3 sequencing, a process that included PCR amplification, mapping, bias correction and internal controls. Concerning the study's data processing: Only productive rearrangements were retained, with each unique TCRbeta sequence defined by its CDR3 nucleotide sequence together with its V and J gene. Donor-reactive sequences required at least 5-fold expansion in CFSE-low cells versus unstimulated pre-transplant cells and at least 0.01% frequency. To ensure at least 90% detection power, minimum frequency thresholds were set for each subject based on that subject's lowest-template unstimulated sample. Repertoire turnover was measured by Jensen-Shannon divergence between the top 1000 TCRbeta sequences post- and pre-transplant. Two-sided Fisher's exact tests were used to test for changes in the detection of donor-reactive sequences. Here the immuneACCESS table is served through TCRdb, limited to in-frame sequences with V and J called. Missing clones are a known gap in these copies; in checked studies unresolved V genes cover under half, and the rest lacks a known reason. V, J and clone size are taken as reported in that table, and D and trimming were inferred from the DNA itself. Within this sample are several thousand clones, with 60% to 80% of them counted one time only. 18% of the sample comes from the top ten.

The time point label on this specimen signifies: pre-transplant. Thawed unstimulated PBMCs were stained for CD3, CD4 and CD8 and FACS-sorted into CD3+CD4+ and CD3+CD8+ populations. All 8 studied subjects were randomized to withdrawal of immunosuppression. The Qiagen DNeasy Blood and Tissue Kit was used for genomic DNA isolation. Ends trimmed: V by 3 bases, J by 5 bases; bases unmatched to a gene: 6. The germline V gene yields KGHSH for CDR1 and LQKENI for CDR2. The CDR3 measures 14 amino acids from cysteine to phenylalanine. Only CDR3 DNA is held: 42 bases, read in frame from base 1. The sequence came from a human donor who received a liver transplant. Sequenced material: CD8+ T cells from blood, taken before liver transplant. The sequence joins TRBV18 to TRBJ2-5, and TRBD1 matches 7 of the central bases. The DNA sequence follows: TGTGCCAGCTCACCCTCGACAGGGTCCGAGACCCAGTACTTC. It translates to CASSPSTGSETQYF.